These T cell receptor beta chains were read from a single sample in a study of blood T cell repertoires in COVID-19. Profiled with immunoSEQ multiplex PCR; TCRdb holds only in-frame clones, not every one. Of around 78,000 clones listed, roughly 87% were seen once; the top ten hold 18%. Sequencing was done on a sample of peripheral blood. These receptors were collected from a human donor in a cohort sampled during active COVID-19. Each CDR3 is given with its conserved first and last residue. A D gene is named only where the DNA matches it firmly. Part of the rows lack a size; the others show once, few, many or a class for expanded clones.

CASSYRQGITEAFF TGTGCCAGCAGTTACCGACAGGGGATAACTGAAGCTTTCTTT TRBV6-5 TRBD1 . TRBJ1-1
CASSLSPSRYEQYF TGTGCCAGCAGCCTATCCCCTAGCCGCTACGAGCAGTACTTC TRBV11-2 . many TRBJ2-7
CAISERGSNTEAFF TGTGCCATCAGTGAGAGAGGGTCGAACACTGAAGCTTTCTTT TRBV10-3 . . TRBJ1-1
CAGRGAIRSTDTQYF TGTGCCGGGAGGGGGGCCATACGAAGCACAGATACGCAGTATTTT TRBV2 . . TRBJ2-3
CASSLWGRPGHYGYTF TGTGCCAGCAGCTTATGGGGCCGGCCGGGCCACTATGGCTACACCTTC TRBV7-9 . . TRBJ1-2
CASSLDISTDTQYF TGTGCCAGCTCTTTGGACATAAGCACAGATACGCAGTATTTT TRBV18 . . TRBJ2-3
CVTRGGYGYTF TGTGTCACTCGAGGGGGTTATGGCTACACCTTC TRBV7-9 . . TRBJ1-2
CASGRRGTVTNEKLFF TGTGCCAGCGGTCGGCGGGGGACGGTAACTAATGAAAAACTGTTTTTT TRBV27 . . TRBJ1-4
CASSLDSNQPQHF TGTGCCAGCAGCTTAGACAGTAATCAGCCCCAGCATTTT TRBV11-2 . . TRBJ1-5
CASKLLAGGREQYF TGTGCCAGCAAGCTCCTAGCGGGGGGGCGCGAGCAGTACTTC TRBV27 TRBD2 . TRBJ2-7
CASSASHRDQEFF TGTGCCAGCAGTGCCTCCCATCGAGATCAGGAGTTCTTC TRBV6-6 . . TRBJ2-1
CASSELSWNQPQHF TGTGCCAGCAGTGAGTTGAGTTGGAATCAGCCCCAGCATTTT TRBV2 . . TRBJ1-5
CASSLGQGNTIYF TGTGCCAGCAGTTTAGGACAGGGAAACACCATATATTTT TRBV12-3/TRBV12-4 . once TRBJ1-3
CASSPALAGGPGEQFF TGTGCCAGCAGCCCGGCCCTAGCGGGGGGGCCCGGTGAGCAGTTCTTC TRBV7-8 TRBD2 . TRBJ2-1
CASSFYPGDLNTEAFF TGTGCTAGCAGCTTTTATCCGGGGGATTTGAACACTGAAGCTTTCTTT TRBV7-7 . . TRBJ1-1
CASSDLDRGVPATNEKLFF TGTGCCAGCAGTGACTTGGACAGGGGCGTCCCCGCAACTAATGAAAAACTGTTTTTT TRBV6-1 TRBD1 . TRBJ1-4
CASSPKSARRSGERYEQYF TGTGCCAGCAGTCCCAAATCGGCGAGAAGAAGCGGGGAGCGCTACGAGCAGTACTTC TRBV6-2/TRBV6-3 TRBD2 . TRBJ2-7
CSVGTVNTEAFF TGCAGCGTCGGGACAGTGAACACTGAAGCTTTCTTT TRBV29-1 TRBD1 . TRBJ1-1
CSVRGGEQMNTEAFF TGCAGCGTGAGGGGGGGAGAACAAATGAACACTGAAGCTTTCTTT TRBV29-1 . . TRBJ1-1
CASSYPGGAEAFF TGTGCCAGCAGTTACCCTGGGGGGGCTGAAGCTTTCTTT TRBV6-5 . few TRBJ1-1
CASSRDYRTSTDTQYF TGTGCCAGCAGCCGGGACTACCGGACTAGCACAGATACGCAGTATTTT TRBV7-9 TRBD2 few TRBJ2-3
CASSPGTGNSPLHF TGTGCCAGCTCACCGGGGACAGGGAATTCACCCCTCCACTTT TRBV18 TRBD1 . TRBJ1-6
CASIGRNMNTEAFF TGTGCCAGCATCGGGAGGAACATGAACACTGAAGCTTTCTTT TRBV2 . . TRBJ1-1
CASSYGLGSNQPQHF TGTGCCAGCAGCTATGGACTTGGGAGTAATCAGCCCCAGCATTTT TRBV7-2 . . TRBJ1-5
CASSYRTGGADGYTF TGCGCCAGCAGCTACCGGACAGGGGGCGCAGATGGCTACACCTTC TRBV5-1 TRBD1 . TRBJ1-2
CASSLAIGVYEQYF TGCGCCAGCAGCTTGGCTATCGGGGTCTACGAGCAGTACTTC TRBV5-1 . . TRBJ2-7
CASSFSGPNTEAFF TGTGCCAGCAGCTTTAGCGGGCCAAACACTGAAGCTTTCTTT TRBV7-2 . . TRBJ1-1